The 25 T cell receptor beta chains in this list originate from one sample, sequenced in a study of beta chain features in type 1 diabetes. Sequencing targeted expressed TCRB transcripts, as all isolated RNA had been reverse transcribed. Data came from immunoSEQ multiplex PCR; TCRdb stores just in-frame clones and leaves some out. The sample holds hundreds of thousands of clones, about an eighth seen once. Sequenced input: naive CD4+ T cells from blood. The receptors here all came from a young woman in good health.

The chain couples TRBV29-1 to TRBJ2-6; no firm D call. CDR1 SQVTM and CDR2 ANQGSEA come from the germline V gene. Trimming pared 7 bases from V and 1 base from J, leaving 11 bases between. The CDR3 contains 14 residues. CDR3 loop: CSGVTSSGANVLTF. CDR3 in DNA: TGCAGCGGTGTTACGTCGTCTGGGGCCAACGTCCTGACTTTC.

This clone came up a few times. V gene TRBV7-2 combines with J gene TRBJ2-5; tentative D call: TRBD2 (6 bases). In germline, CDR1 is SGHTA, CDR2 FQGNSA. The germline V and J ends were trimmed by 6 bases and 4 bases, with 15 bases remaining between them. This CDR3 spans 14 amino acids. CDR3 amino acids: CASSNGYGRETQYF. The CDR3, as DNA: TGTGCCAGCAGTAACGGATACGGGAGAGAGACCCAGTACTTC.

This clone appeared a few times. V and J are TRBV15 and TRBJ2-1; a possible D gene is TRBD2 (5 bases). CDR1 and CDR2 (germline): LNHNV, YYDKDF (reference sequence). V was clipped by 5 bases and J by 8 bases, with 10 bases between them. The CDR3 extends over 12 amino acids. This CDR3 reads CATSPLGDEQFF. The CDR3, as DNA: TGTGCCACCAGCCCGCTCGGGGATGAGCAGTTCTTC.

The chain uses TRBV7-9 and TRBJ2-7; TRBD2 matches at 15 bases. There are 17 residues in the CDR3. The germline gives CDR1 SEHNR, CDR2 FQNEAQ (reference sequence). V trimming: 6 bases; J trimming: 4 bases; junction bases outside the gene matches: 10. CDR3 DNA sequence: TGTGCCAGCAGTTCCGGACTAGCGGGAGGGCCTTGGTACGAGCAGTACTTC. Amino acids: CASSSGLAGGPWYEQYF.

This clone was recorded a few times. The chain recombines TRBV7-9 with TRBJ2-5; unclear D gene. Germline values: CDR1 SEHNR, CDR2 FQNEAQ (reference sequence). This CDR3 has 15 amino acids. Deletions cut 2 bases from V and 3 bases from J, with 13 bases between. The CDR3 loop is CASSLMSYQEETQYF. CDR3 bases: TGTGCCAGCAGCTTAATGTCCTACCAGGAAGAGACCCAGTACTTC.

The CDR3 spells CATSEMSGDGYTF. The DNA for the CDR3 is TGTGCCACCAGCGAAATGTCAGGAGATGGCTACACCTTC. The chain is built from TRBV15 and TRBJ1-2, with unresolved D. The germline gives CDR1 LNHNV, CDR2 YYDKDF (reference sequence). The CDR3 runs to 13 residues. V was pared by 5 bases and J by 6 bases, with 13 bases between.

The sample holds a few counts of this clone. CDR3 bases: TGCAGCGCCGGCCAGGGGGCGCCCCGAGAGCAGTACTTC. Translation: CSAGQGAPREQYF. The chain uses TRBV29-1 and TRBJ2-7, with 8 bases identical to TRBD1. Germline V gene sequence: CDR1 SQVTM, CDR2 ANQGSEA. Unmatched junction bases numbered 12, after V lost 7 bases and J lost 7 bases. The length of the CDR3 is 13 residues.

This clone was observed a few times. The chain carries TRBV7-9 and TRBJ1-1, with TRBD1 as a possible D gene (6 bases). Trimming shortened V by 4 bases and J by 0 bases, and 12 bases separated the two germline ends. This CDR3 spans 15 amino acids. CDR1 and CDR2 from the germline V gene are SEHNR and FQNEAQ (reference sequence). The CDR3 region is CASSSYRDLNTEAFF. As DNA, the CDR3 is TGTGCCAGCAGCTCCTACAGGGACCTGAACACTGAAGCTTTCTTT. Based on the CDR3 plus reference TRBV7-9 and TRBJ1-1, the full variable domain is DTGVSQNPRHKITKRGQNVTFRCDPISEHNRLYWYRQTLGQGPEFLTYFQNEAQLEKSRLLSDRFSAERPKGSFSTLEIQRTEQGDSAMYLCASSSYRDLNTEAFFGQGTRLTVV.

This clone was picked up a small number of times. The chain has TRBV25-1 and TRBJ2-2; TRBD1 matches 8 bases. Germline lookup yields CDR1 MGHDK and CDR2 SYGVNS. V lost 3 bases to trimming and J lost 4 bases; unmatched junction nucleotides: 4. This CDR3 region has 15 residues. Here the CDR3 DNA reads TGTGCCAGCAGTGACACCAGGGGGCCCACCGGGGAGCTGTTTTTT. As protein: CASSDTRGPTGELFF.

This clone was picked up a small number of times. The gene calls are TRBV5-1 and TRBJ1-6; perhaps TRBD1 as D (5 bases). Deletions cut 4 bases from V and 7 bases from J, with 12 bases between. This CDR3 spans 14 amino acids. The germline V gene encodes CDR1 SGHRS and CDR2 YFSETQ. The CDR3 nucleotides are TGCGCCAGCAGCCCCGGGGCTGCGAATTCACCCCTCCACTTT. This codes for CASSPGAANSPLHF.

This clone has only a few counts. The rearrangement links TRBV10-3 to TRBJ2-3, with TRBD1 as a possible D gene (7 bases). The CDR3 covers 12 residues. Germline V gives CDR1 ENHRY, CDR2 SYGVKD. The ends were cut back, 10 bases at V and 7 bases at J, with 15 bases in the middle. The CDR3 spells CASRQGGNTQYF. The CDR3 DNA reads TGTGCCAGCCGACAGGGCGGGAATACGCAGTATTTT.

The V call is TRBV25-1, the J call TRBJ1-5, with D perhaps TRBD1 (5 bases). Germline-derived CDR1 and CDR2 are MGHDK and SYGVNS. V was cut by 7 bases and J by 7 bases, with 8 bases left in between. The CDR3 length is 11 residues. This CDR3 is CASMWDQPQHF. CDR3 sequence (DNA): TGTGCCAGCATGTGGGACCAGCCCCAGCATTTT.

V gene TRBV19 combines with J gene TRBJ2-4; D remains unclear. Germline V CDR1 and CDR2: LNHDA, SQIVND (reference sequence). V was cut by 4 bases and J by 6 bases, with 16 bases left in between. The CDR3 runs 15 residues. The CDR3 sequence is CASSTSTRMGNIQYF. CDR3 coding DNA: TGTGCCAGTAGTACCTCGACTCGCATGGGAAACATTCAGTACTTC.

The chain recombines TRBV18 with TRBJ2-1; TRBD2 matches at 8 bases. Trimming at V came to 0 bases and at J to 5 bases, leaving 0 bases not matched to a gene. Looked up from germline, CDR1 is KGHSH and CDR2 is LQKENI. The CDR3 contains 14 residues. CDR3: CASSPPGLDNEQFF. Here the CDR3 DNA reads TGTGCCAGCTCACCACCGGGACTAGACAATGAGCAGTTCTTC.

The V gene is TRBV9, the J gene TRBJ2-1; 8 bases align to TRBD1. Trimming cost V 1 base and J 12 bases; bases outside gene matches: 6. Per the germline V gene, CDR1 is SGDLS and CDR2 is YYNGEE. The CDR3 has 13 amino acids. The CDR3 nucleotides read TGTGCCAGCAGCGTACAATCGACAGGGGCGCAGTTCTTC. This gives the protein CASSVQSTGAQFF.

The chain combines TRBV7-3 with TRBJ2-1, with a possible D match to TRBD1 (6 bases). Per germline, CDR1 SGHTA and CDR2 FQGTGA. This CDR3 is built from 16 residues. The germline V and J ends were trimmed by 1 base and 1 base, with 11 bases remaining between them. For the CDR3, the DNA is TGTGCCAGCAGCTTAATGGCAGGGGCGTCCTACAATGAGCAGTTCTTC. This sequence encodes CASSLMAGASYNEQFF.

A few counts support this clone. This chain connects TRBV7-8 to TRBJ1-5, with TRBD1 identical over 8 bases. The CDR3 contains 15 residues. J was trimmed by 4 bases and V by 4 bases; bases with no gene match: 6. Germline CDR1 and CDR2: SGHVS and FQNEAQ. The CDR3 loop reads CASSSGTGGNQPQHF. In DNA, the CDR3 is TGTGCCAGCAGCTCAGGGACAGGCGGGAATCAGCCCCAGCATTTT.

This sequence joins TRBV30 and TRBJ1-6; perhaps TRBD1 as D (6 bases). The germline gives CDR1 GTSNPN, CDR2 SVGIG (reference sequence). The CDR3 consists of 12 residues. V lost 7 bases and J lost 7, with 11 bases in between. The CDR3 DNA reads as TGTGCCTCCCGACAGGCCAATTCACCCCTCCACTTT. Its translation is CASRQANSPLHF.

The V call is TRBV5-4, the J call TRBJ2-1; D gene uncertain. The length of the CDR3 is 13 residues. The V end lost 0 bases, the J end lost 10 bases, and 11 bases lay between the germline ends. Germline CDR1 reads SGHNT; CDR2 reads YYREEE (reference sequence). The DNA of the CDR3 is TGTGCCAGCAGCTTGGCGGCGATCGGGGAGCAGTTCTTC. Translated, it gives CASSLAAIGEQFF.

This clone was seen only a few times. The V call is TRBV29-1, the J call TRBJ2-3, with 9 bases lining up with TRBD2. V was pared by 3 bases and J by 0 bases, with 4 bases of the junction left unmatched. The CDR3 loop spans 15 amino acids. Germline loops: CDR1 SQVTM, CDR2 ANQGSEA. The CDR3 sequence: CSVDGSGGSTDTQYF. The CDR3 coding sequence is TGCAGCGTTGATGGTAGCGGGGGAAGCACAGATACGCAGTATTTT.

This clone was counted a single time. The CDR3 DNA is TGTGCCTGGAGTGTATTGGCACTCAGGGGCGAGCAGTACGTC. Protein sequence: CAWSVLALRGEQYV. The rearrangement links TRBV30 to TRBJ2-7; D possibly corresponds to TRBD1 (6 bases). V lost 0 bases, J lost 6 bases, and 15 bases lay in between. The CDR3 contains 14 residues. Germline lookup yields CDR1 GTSNPN and CDR2 SVGIG (reference sequence).

This clone was counted between two and nine times. V is TRBV5-6 and J is TRBJ1-2; 12 bases align to TRBD1. This CDR3 has 15 residues. V dropped 4 bases and J dropped 4; count of bases not matched to a gene: 5. Germline CDR1 and CDR2: SGHDT and YYEEEE. In DNA form, the CDR3 reads TGTGCCAGCAGCCCGGGACAGGGGGCAGGCTATGGCTACACCTTC. Translation: CASSPGQGAGYGYTF. Using reference TRBV5-6 and TRBJ1-2 for the parts outside the CDR3, the full variable domain is DAGVTQSPTHLIKTRGQQVTLRCSPKSGHDTVSWYQQALGQGPQFIFQYYEEEERQRGNFPDRFSGHQFPNYSSELNVNALLLGDSALYLCASSPGQGAGYGYTFGSGTRLTVV.

This clone came up a few times. The gene calls are TRBV7-6 and TRBJ1-2, with D perhaps matching TRBD1 (6 bases). Germline V gene lookup returns CDR1 SGHVS and CDR2 FNYEAQ. Trimming pared 5 bases from V and 7 bases from J, leaving 14 bases between. The CDR3 consists of 13 residues. CDR3 bases: TGTGCCAGCAGCGTAAATACAGGGACTGGCTACACCTTC. Protein product: CASSVNTGTGYTF.

V is TRBV4-3 and J is TRBJ2-7; 8 bases are a match to TRBD2. The CDR3 has 16 residues. Trimming removed 1 base from V and 3 bases from J; junction bases left unmatched: 8. The germline V gene has CDR1 LGHNA and CDR2 YSLEER. CDR3 coding DNA: TGCGCCAGCAGCCAAGCAGCTAGGGGACTAGTCTACGAGCAGTACTTC. Translation: CASSQAARGLVYEQYF.

This clone was counted between two and nine times. This chain connects TRBV28 to TRBJ2-7, with D possibly being TRBD2 (5 bases). The CDR3 loop spans 14 amino acids. V lost 5 bases and J lost 3, with 14 bases in between. CDR1 MDHEN and CDR2 SYDVKM come from the germline V gene. CDR3 amino acids: CASSPTGKSYEQYV. CDR3 in DNA: TGTGCCAGCAGTCCGACGGGGAAAAGCTACGAGCAGTACGTC.